This T cell receptor (beta chain) derives from a study of blood T cells in healthy people across ages. Primers used in a second PCR of about 7 to 12 cycles were a sample-barcoded 5' primer and a J-beta primer mix. Template switching added a 12-random-nucleotide identifier to every cDNA molecule. Using its own MiXCR run on the 5' RACE reads, TCRdb lists one record per CDR3 protein. The repertoire holds about 630,000 distinct CDR3 sequences, with about 21% as singletons. Germline CDR1 is MNHEY and CDR2 is SVGEGT. The germline V and J ends were trimmed by 7 bases and 2 bases, with 16 bases remaining between them. CDR3 length: 15 residues. Samples had at least 6.5 million PBMCs isolated from them. There are many counts of this clonotype. Antigen: not known. Study-level results: PBMCs that were unsorted prevented a conclusive naive versus antigen-experienced comparison. Roughly linear age-related decline in beta diversity appeared, significant by age about 37.

The chain carries TRBV6-2 or TRBV6-3 and TRBJ2-3; possible D gene TRBD1, 6 bases. The sequencing sample was made of blood. The sequence was collected from a man between 65 and 85 years old in good health. The CDR3 coding sequence is TGTGCCAGCAAACCAGCAAGGGGGACCACAGATACGCAGTATTTT. Translation: CASKPARGTTDTQYF.